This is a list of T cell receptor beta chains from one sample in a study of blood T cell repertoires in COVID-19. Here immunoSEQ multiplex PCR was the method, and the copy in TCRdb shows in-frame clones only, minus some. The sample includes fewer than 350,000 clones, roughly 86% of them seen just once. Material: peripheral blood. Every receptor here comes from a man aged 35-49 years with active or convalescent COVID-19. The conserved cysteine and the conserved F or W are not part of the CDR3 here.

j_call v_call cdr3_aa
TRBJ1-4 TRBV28 ASRYRESEKLF
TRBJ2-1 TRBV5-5 ATLGGSGGGNEQF
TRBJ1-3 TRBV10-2 ASRPGQAASGNTIY
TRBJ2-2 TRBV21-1 ASSRPGGDSAGELF
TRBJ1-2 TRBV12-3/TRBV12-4 ASSAHNMDGYT
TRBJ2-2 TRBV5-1 ASATSGGTGELF
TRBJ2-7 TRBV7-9 ASSLGGSSSSYEQY
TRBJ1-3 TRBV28 ASTAGQDLLSGNTIY
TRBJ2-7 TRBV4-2 ASSQSGTSNEQY
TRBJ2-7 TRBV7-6 ASSSTDVYEQY
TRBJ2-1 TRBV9 ASSFLAGGTYNEQF
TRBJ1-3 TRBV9 ASSVEGQGGNTIY
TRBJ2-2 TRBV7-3 ASSLAIDTGELF
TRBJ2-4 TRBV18 ASSPGSGGYIQY
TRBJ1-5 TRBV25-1 ASSESGENQPQH
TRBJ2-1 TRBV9 ASSVAGNNEQF
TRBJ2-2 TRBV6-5 ASRSVLNTGELF
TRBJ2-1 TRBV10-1 ASSLQDSNEQF
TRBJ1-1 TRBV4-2 ASSQTGQGGTEAF
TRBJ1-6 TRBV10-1 ATSADKGPLH
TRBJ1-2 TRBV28 ASSQGQKLTRGYT
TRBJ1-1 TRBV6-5 ASSSPGTDHTEAF
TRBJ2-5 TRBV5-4 ASSLVVSSGGQETQY
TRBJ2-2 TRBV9 ASSVVGDGGSTGELF
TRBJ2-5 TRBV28 ASSYPTSGRLETQY
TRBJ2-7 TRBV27 ASSSPGTSGTYEQY
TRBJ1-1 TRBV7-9 ASSLRAGGTEAF
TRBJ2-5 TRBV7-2 ASSFGAGETQY
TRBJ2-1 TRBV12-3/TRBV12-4 ASTPDRVNEQF
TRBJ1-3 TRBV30 AWRADRGYTIY
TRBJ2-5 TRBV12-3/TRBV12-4 ASSLSGSETQY
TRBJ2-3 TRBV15 ATSRYRDRGSDTQY
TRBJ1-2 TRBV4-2 ASSQEVTTGTDGYT